What follows are 23 T cell receptor beta chains derived from one specimen sequenced in a study of regulatory T cells in long-lasting Graves disease. Noted time point: persistent/refractory GD, antithyroid drugs over 5 years with positive TRAb. PBMC RNA was the source of the TCR library. To make TCR beta libraries, researchers used iRepertoire HTBI primers and Arm-PCR of CDR3 regions. TCRdb ran MiXCR on the multiplex PCR reads and lists one entry per CDR3 protein. This table has 500,000 to 800,000 distinct CDR3 sequences, around 30% appearing once. This specimen was peripheral blood mononuclear cells (PBMCs), taken when the disease was refractory, from a patient treated with antithyroid drugs. The receptors were sampled from a female donor with Graves disease.

The chain recombines TRBV5-1 with TRBJ1-1; D call uncertain. Germline values: CDR1 SGHRS, CDR2 YFSETQ. The CDR3 covers 15 residues. With 4 bases removed from V and 1 base from J, the gap between germline ends came to 14 bases. CDR3 region: CASSIEGTGNTEAFF. CDR3 coding DNA: TGCGCCAGCAGCATCGAAGGTACGGGGAACACTGAAGCTTTCTTT.

This rearrangement joins TRBV9 to TRBJ1-4; D unclear. V was shortened by 4 bases and J by 10 bases, with 17 bases between the two germline ends. The CDR3 sequence is 14 residues long. The V gene's germline CDR1 is SGDLS and CDR2 YYNGEE. The CDR3 bases are TGTGCCAGCAGCCCGACTGGGGATCGGGGAAAACTGTTTTTT. This translates into CASSPTGDRGKLFF.

There are many counts of this clonotype. The chain joins TRBV7-9 to TRBJ1-2; D gene ambiguous. This CDR3 spans 14 amino acids. The V gene lost 0 bases and the J gene lost 1 base, with 6 bases spanning the gap. Germline V gene sequence: CDR1 SEHNR, CDR2 FQNEAQ (reference sequence). The CDR3 reads CASSLAGLNYGYTF. The DNA of the CDR3 is TGTGCCAGCAGCTTAGCAGGCCTTAACTATGGCTACACCTTC.

This clonotype was found many times. The rearrangement links TRBV28 to TRBJ2-5; 9 bases fit TRBD1. Germline V gives CDR1 MDHEN, CDR2 SYDVKM. CDR3 length: 16 amino acids. The ends lost 5 bases at V and 2 bases at J; junction bases unmatched: 9. CDR3 in amino acids: CASSRGPGTGQETQYF. The CDR3 DNA reads as TGTGCCAGCAGTCGCGGGCCCGGGACAGGGCAAGAGACCCAGTACTTC.

The chain joins TRBV12-5 to TRBJ1-5; TRBD1 matches 8 bases. CDR3 length equals 17 residues. V lost 5 bases to trimming and J lost 9 bases; unmatched junction nucleotides: 18. Germline-derived CDR1 and CDR2 are LGHNT and FRNRAP. This chain's CDR3 is CASGGDSGQEPVSPQHF. In DNA form, the CDR3 reads TGTGCTAGTGGTGGGGATTCGGGACAGGAGCCCGTTTCGCCCCAGCATTTT.

The gene calls are TRBV6-1 and TRBJ1-6; D ambiguous. V lost 10 bases and J lost 9, with 16 bases in between. The length of the CDR3 is 13 residues. Germline V lookup: CDR1 MNHNS, CDR2 SASEGT. CDR3 DNA: TGTGCCACTCGACCGGAATTGGGTTCACCCCTCCACTTT. Translation: CATRPELGSPLHF.

This rearrangement joins TRBV9 to TRBJ1-1, with D unclear. The CDR3 sequence is 15 residues long. Germline CDR1 is SGDLS and CDR2 is YYNGEE. V shed 0 bases and J shed 0 bases, with 9 bases lying between them. CDR3 nucleotides: TGTGCCAGCAGCGTAGAGCCAGACTTGAACACTGAAGCTTTCTTT. Its translation: CASSVEPDLNTEAFF. The variable domain in full, completed from reference TRBV9 and TRBJ1-1, reads DSGVTQTPKHLITATGQRVTLRCSPRSGDLSVYWYQQSLDQGLQFLIQYYNGEERAKGNILERFSAQQFPDLHSELNLSSLELGDSALYFCASSVEPDLNTEAFFGQGTRLTVV.

V is TRBV6-1 and J is TRBJ2-4, with 7 positions matching TRBD2. Germline CDR1 is MNHNS and CDR2 is SASEGT. The J segment lost 8 bases and the V segment lost 4 bases, leaving 2 bases of the junction unmatched. CDR3 length: 12 amino acids. This chain's CDR3 is CASSGAGDIQYF. The CDR3 DNA reads as TGTGCCAGCAGTGGCGCGGGAGACATTCAGTACTTC.

This clonotype occurred a few times. The chain joins TRBV19 to TRBJ1-1; maybe TRBD1 (6 bases). Looked up from germline, CDR1 is LNHDA and CDR2 is SQIVND (reference sequence). The CDR3 has 14 amino acids. V gave up 6 bases and J gave up 4 bases, with 15 bases separating them. The CDR3 loop reads CASRAAGVFTEAFF. The CDR3 DNA sequence: TGTGCCAGTAGGGCGGCAGGGGTTTTCACTGAAGCTTTCTTT.

The rearrangement links TRBV25-1 to TRBJ1-2; 7 nucleotides match TRBD1. After removal of 8 bases from V and 1 base from J, the junction contained 7 bases not matched to a gene. This CDR3 is 14 amino acids long. Germline V gives CDR1 MGHDK, CDR2 SYGVNS. In nucleotides, the CDR3 is TGTGCCAGCTCCGGGACAGCTCGTAACTATGGCTACACCTTC. Protein: CASSGTARNYGYTF.

The gene calls are TRBV7-2 and TRBJ1-1; D perhaps matches TRBD1 (5 bases). The CDR3 totals 15 residues. CDR1 and CDR2 from the germline V gene are SGHTA and FQGNSA. V gave up 5 bases and J gave up 3 bases, with 16 bases separating them. As DNA, the CDR3 is TGTGCCAGCAGCGACTATACGGGGGGGGACACTGAAGCTTTCTTT. Translation gives CASSDYTGGDTEAFF.

This clonotype was counted only a few times. DNA of the CDR3: TGTGCCAGCAGCTTAGGGGGGACAGGGGAGGCAGATACGCAGTATTTT. This gives the protein CASSLGGTGEADTQYF. The chain carries TRBV7-3 and TRBJ2-3, with 10 bases aligning to TRBD1. The CDR3 covers 16 residues. V was pared by 2 bases and J by 4 bases, with 6 bases of the junction left unmatched. Looked up from germline, CDR1 is SGHTA and CDR2 is FQGTGA.

This clonotype was recorded many times. The V gene is TRBV15, the J gene TRBJ1-4; 11 nucleotides agree with TRBD1. Unmatched junction bases numbered 6, after V lost 3 bases and J lost 3 bases. Per the germline V gene, CDR1 is LNHNV and CDR2 is YYDKDF (reference sequence). The CDR3 has 17 residues. CDR3 sequence (DNA): TGTGCCACCAGCAGGGGACAGGGGGGCGCGGCTAATGAAAAACTGTTTTTT. It specifies CATSRGQGGAANEKLFF.

This clonotype was counted a single time. The chain combines TRBV15 with TRBJ1-1, with a tentative D call TRBD1 (5 bases). Deletions cut 0 bases from V and 3 bases from J, with 11 bases between. The CDR3 sequence is 15 residues long. The germline gives CDR1 LNHNV, CDR2 YYDKDF (reference sequence). This CDR3 is CATSREAKGDTEAFF. As DNA, the CDR3 is TGTGCCACCAGCAGAGAGGCGAAAGGGGACACTGAAGCTTTCTTT.

In this sample, this clonotype turned up a few times. The J gene is TRBJ1-1, the V gene TRBV11-1; perhaps TRBD1 as D (6 bases). V shed 3 bases and J shed 7 bases, with 12 bases lying between them. CDR1 and CDR2 from the germline V gene are SGHAT and FQDESV (reference sequence). There are 13 residues in the CDR3. Here the CDR3 DNA reads TGTGCCAGCAGCTTCCATTACAGGGATGAAGCTTTCTTT. Translating gives CASSFHYRDEAFF.

This clonotype has just a few counts. CDR3 amino acids: CASSLPQGIAYEQYF. The DNA of the CDR3 is TGTGCCAGCAGCTTACCGCAGGGAATCGCCTACGAGCAGTACTTC. The chain carries TRBV7-2 and TRBJ2-7, with a tentative D call TRBD1 (5 bases). Germline-derived CDR1 and CDR2 are SGHTA and FQGNSA. The CDR3 extends over 15 amino acids. Trimming cost V 2 bases and J 2 bases, with 13 bases left between them.

The chain uses TRBV20-1 and TRBJ1-5; D might be TRBD1 (6 bases). The CDR3 sequence is 15 residues long. V was trimmed by 0 bases and J by 2 bases, leaving 11 bases between them. CDR1 is DFQATT and CDR2 is SNEGSKA in the germline V gene (reference sequence). The CDR3 spells CSARDRGKGNQPQHF. CDR3 nucleotides: TGCAGTGCTAGAGACAGGGGTAAGGGCAATCAGCCCCAGCATTTT.

The chain links TRBV2 to TRBJ1-6; no clear D. CDR3 length equals 14 residues. Looked up from germline, CDR1 is SNHLY and CDR2 is FYNNEI. Deletions cut 6 bases from V and 6 bases from J, with 12 bases between. The CDR3: CASSAFGVNSPLHF. For the CDR3, the DNA is TGTGCCAGCAGCGCTTTTGGAGTTAATTCACCCCTCCACTTT.

The chain joins TRBV7-2 to TRBJ2-7; D possibly corresponds to TRBD1 (7 bases). V lost 5 bases and J 7 bases, leaving 12 bases between the germline ends. Germline CDR1 SGHTA, CDR2 FQGNSA. The CDR3 contains 12 residues. DNA of the CDR3: TGTGCCAGCAGCGCGGGACAGCGAGAGCAGTACTTC. It is translated as CASSAGQREQYF.

This clonotype occurred a few times. This sequence joins TRBV10-3 and TRBJ2-7; D gene unclear. Looked up from germline, CDR1 is ENHRY and CDR2 is SYGVKD. The CDR3 runs to 15 residues. Trimming took 4 bases from V and 0 from J, leaving 13 bases between them. The CDR3 sequence: CAISAFSQDSYEQYF. DNA for the CDR3: TGTGCCATCAGTGCCTTTTCCCAGGACTCCTACGAGCAGTACTTC.

This clonotype has just a few counts. Because the CDR3's place on the DNA is in doubt, the DNA is left out and the CDR3 is given as listed by TCRdb. The chain carries TRBV13 and TRBJ1-2; TRBD1 is the table's D call, not checked against the DNA. The length of the CDR3 is 13 amino acids, counting both ends. Germline V gene data show CDR1 as PRHDT and CDR2 as FYEKMQ (reference sequence). CDR3 amino acids: CASSFFGQGASLF.

The table lists this clonotype with a few counts. V gene TRBV12-3 or TRBV12-4 combines with J gene TRBJ2-2; D is perhaps TRBD1 or TRBD2 (5 bases each). Trimming pared 6 bases from V and 6 bases from J, leaving 14 bases between. The CDR3 spans 14 residues. CDR3 loop: CASSRPGTAGELFF. DNA of the CDR3: TGTGCCAGCAGCCGCCCGGGGACGGCCGGGGAGCTGTTTTTT.

The CDR3 region is CSVESGSTEKLFF. The CDR3 DNA is TGCAGCGTTGAATCCGGATCGACGGAAAAACTGTTTTTT. The J gene is TRBJ1-4, the V gene TRBV29-1, with no clear D. The CDR3 extends over 13 amino acids. The V end lost 2 bases, the J end lost 8 bases, and 12 bases lay between the germline ends. Germline CDR1 SQVTM, CDR2 ANQGSEA. The whole variable domain, remainder taken from reference TRBV29-1 and TRBJ1-4, is SAVISQKPSRDICQRGTSLTIQCQVDSQVTMMFWYRQQPGQSLTLIATANQGSEATYESGFVIDKFPISRPNLTFSTLTVSNMSPEDSSIYLCSVESGSTEKLFFGSGTQLSVL.